This T cell receptor (beta chain) was captured by sequencing in a study of OX40 agonist ivuxolimab in advanced cancers. The method was immunoSEQ multiplex PCR; TCRdb's version includes in-frame clones alone and lacks a portion of them. The table lists about 75,000 clones, about 90% of them singletons. General study findings and limits: Low normalized T-cell clonal expansion was also seen in some nonresponders.

The count of this clone is one. What it binds is unknown. With 5 bases removed from V and 6 bases from J, the gap between germline ends came to 11 bases. CDR1 SQVTM and CDR2 ANQGSEA come from the germline V gene. The CDR3 totals 12 residues. This sequence originates from an adult with an advanced solid tumor such as melanoma, head and neck, liver or kidney cancer. This specimen consisted of CD4+ or CD8+ T cells sorted from blood, obtained in a trial of the OX40 agonist ivuxolimab. The chain joins TRBV29-1 to TRBJ1-5; D perhaps matches TRBD1 (6 bases). The CDR3 protein is CSVKQGSQPQHF. In DNA, the CDR3 is TGCAGCGTTAAACAGGGATCTCAGCCCCAGCATTTT.